This T cell receptor (beta chain) was profiled in a study of identical twins. V dropped 5 bases and J dropped 6; count of bases not matched to a gene: 10. The CDR3 is made up of 15 amino acids. Germline CDR1 reads SEHNR; CDR2 reads FQNEAQ (reference sequence). This clonotype was seen a few times. Its matching antigen is unknown. TCRdb re-called the 5' RACE reads with MiXCR, one entry per CDR3 protein. The sample consists of hundreds of thousands of distinct CDR3 sequences, 8.6% of them appearing once. The study, taken as a whole, reports: Alpha sequences out of frame and shared by twins had excess low generation probability.

The same data also contributed to another study, on yellow fever vaccine responses in identical twins. That report notes: Twins showed a vaccine T cell response that reportedly seemed partly convergent, partly personalized.

The V call is TRBV7-9, the J call TRBJ2-5, with 9 bases identical to TRBD2. Sequencing input: PBMCs. The source is a woman aged 18-30 years in good health. The CDR3 region has the DNA TGTGCCAGCAGCCTTACGAGCGGGAGGCTAAAGACCCAGTACTTC. This codes for CASSLTSGRLKTQYF. Combining the CDR3 with reference TRBV7-9 and TRBJ2-5 gives the whole variable domain DTGVSQNPRHKITKRGQNVTFRCDPISEHNRLYWYRQTLGQGPEFLTYFQNEAQLEKSRLLSDRFSAERPKGSFSTLEIQRTEQGDSAMYLCASSLTSGRLKTQYFGPGTRLLVL.